Each of the 17 T cell receptor beta chains below was sequenced from the same sample in a study of human T cells and chemical hapten exposure. Time point defined: patch test 2, 6 weeks after DPC sensitization. Treatment meaning: therapeutic diphenylcyclopropenone sensitization with weekly scalp DPC. TCRdb re-called the RACE reads through MiXCR, storing one row per CDR3 protein. Here the sample spans 75,000 to 100,000 distinct CDR3 sequences, around 9.3% being singletons. The sequences come from whole blood, collected in connection with sensitization to the hapten diphenylcyclopropenone (DPC). Receptors originate from a woman aged 40-49 years with alopecia areata. Some clones in this sample may be carry-over from other donors' samples.

This clonotype was observed at least ten times. The chain links TRBV18 to TRBJ1-1; D remains unclear. This CDR3 comprises 13 residues. V was shortened by 6 bases and J by 4 bases, with 12 bases between the two germline ends. The germline CDR1 and CDR2 sequences are KGHSH and LQKENI. The CDR3 DNA reads TGTGCCAGCTCCAACGATGCAGTCACTGAAGCTTTCTTT. The encoded protein is CASSNDAVTEAFF. Full variable domain (remainder filled in from reference TRBV18 and TRBJ1-1): NAGVMQNPRHLVRRRGQEARLRCSPMKGHSHVYWYRQLPEEGLKFMVYLQKENIIDESGMPKERFSAEFPKEGPSILRIQQVVRGDSAAYFCASSNDAVTEAFFGQGTRLTVV.

The rearrangement joins TRBV6-2 or TRBV6-3 to TRBJ1-2; D is ambiguous. The V end was cut by 6 bases, the J end by 9 bases, with 20 bases between. Per germline, CDR1 MNHEY and CDR2 SVGEGT. The CDR3 is 14 amino acids. CDR3 sequence: CASRRPTGSLCYTF. In nucleotides, the CDR3 is TGTGCCAGCAGGCGCCCGACGGGGTCTCTATGCTACACCTTC.

This clonotype has a count of ten or more. The CDR3 DNA reads TGTGCCAGCGGAGCGCGGGGCAATGAAGGCGAGCAGTACTTC. Translating it yields CASGARGNEGEQYF. This sequence joins TRBV11-2 and TRBJ2-7; D perhaps matches TRBD2 (6 bases). V was shortened by 8 bases and J by 6 bases, with 20 bases between the two germline ends. Germline V gives CDR1 SGHAT, CDR2 FQNNGV. CDR3 length: 14 amino acids.

This clonotype appeared a few times. This chain links TRBV7-6 with TRBJ2-1; no definite D call. With 2 bases removed from V and 6 bases from J, the gap between germline ends came to 8 bases. The CDR3 totals 13 residues. In germline, CDR1 is SGHVS, CDR2 FNYEAQ. CDR3 loop: CASSLRVINEQFF. DNA for the CDR3: TGTGCCAGCAGCTTAAGGGTTATCAATGAGCAGTTCTTC.

This clonotype was picked up a small number of times. The genes are TRBV11-2 and TRBJ1-1, with TRBD1 matching 7 bases. Germline loops: CDR1 SGHAT, CDR2 FQNNGV. J lost 8 bases, V lost 1 base, and 7 bases had no gene match. CDR3 size: 14 residues. The CDR3 DNA sequence: TGTGCCAGCAGCTTAGGCCCTGGACAGGCAGAAGCTTTCTTT. This codes for CASSLGPGQAEAFF.

This clonotype was seen only a few times. V and J are TRBV5-1 and TRBJ2-5, with D unclear. V was cut by 4 bases and J by 4 bases, with 11 bases left in between. This CDR3 region has 13 residues. Germline loops: CDR1 SGHRS, CDR2 YFSETQ. The CDR3 region has the DNA TGCGCCAGCAGCCCGCGACACCTAGAGACCCAGTACTTC. Its protein product is CASSPRHLETQYF.

The chain employs TRBV14 and TRBJ2-3; D is possibly TRBD2 (6 bases). The CDR3 has 15 residues. From germline, CDR1 is SGHDN and CDR2 FVKESK. Trimming pared 4 bases from V and 4 bases from J, leaving 15 bases between. CDR3: CASSPSGSGPDTQYF. The CDR3 bases are TGTGCCAGCAGCCCTTCCGGGAGTGGTCCAGATACGCAGTATTTT.

The rearrangement joins TRBV27 to TRBJ2-2, with 7 bases aligning to TRBD1. The V gene end was trimmed by 6 bases and the J gene end by 5 bases; junction bases not matched to a gene: 3. Germline V gene lookup returns CDR1 MNHEY and CDR2 SMNVEV (reference sequence). The CDR3 covers 13 residues. This CDR3 reads CASRTRGTGELFF. CDR3 nucleotides: TGTGCCAGCAGAACCAGGGGGACCGGGGAGCTGTTTTTT.

The chain employs TRBV30 and TRBJ1-5; D might be TRBD1 (6 bases). The germline V gene encodes CDR1 GTSNPN and CDR2 SVGIG (reference sequence). V dropped 8 bases and J dropped 7 bases, with 18 bases sitting between them. This CDR3 region has 13 residues. The CDR3 is CAGNRARGQPQHF. In DNA form, the CDR3 reads TGTGCCGGGAACAGGGCCCGAGGGCAGCCCCAGCATTTT. Full variable domain (rest looked up from reference TRBV30 and TRBJ1-5): SQTIHQWPATLVQPVGSPLSLECTVEGTSNPNLYWYRQAAGRGLQLLFYSVGIGQISSEVPQNLSASRPQDRQFILSSKKLLLSDSGFYLCAGNRARGQPQHFGDGTRLSIL.

This clonotype was seen a few times. This chain uses TRBV20-1 with TRBJ2-5; 7 bases line up with TRBD2. Germline CDR1 reads DFQATT; CDR2 reads SNEGSKA (reference sequence). Trimming at V came to 0 bases and at J to 2 bases, leaving 9 bases not matched to a gene. This CDR3 contains 16 residues. The CDR3 loop is CSARDALLAAQETQYF. CDR3 bases: TGCAGTGCTAGAGATGCTCTCCTAGCGGCACAAGAGACCCAGTACTTC.

This clonotype has a count of ten or more. The chain combines TRBV6-2 or TRBV6-3 with TRBJ1-6, with D unresolved. Trimming took 8 bases from V and 7 from J, leaving 9 bases between them. The CDR3 loop spans 12 amino acids. In germline, CDR1 is MNHEY, CDR2 SVGEGT. Written as DNA, the CDR3 is TGTGCCAGCCAGACCGGAAATTCACCCCTCCACTTT. Its protein product is CASQTGNSPLHF.

This clonotype was counted ten times or more. V is TRBV12-3 or TRBV12-4 and J is TRBJ2-3; D might be TRBD2 (6 bases). This CDR3 has 14 amino acids. Trimming stripped 7 bases from V and 4 bases from J, with 15 bases between. The CDR3 DNA follows: TGTGCCAGCACCGCTACTAGCAAACCAGATACGCAGTATTTT. This encodes CASTATSKPDTQYF.

This clonotype was seen ten or more times. This is likely a read error, given that the CDR3 carries no conserved phenylalanine or tryptophan at its end. V gene TRBV7-6 combines with J gene TRBJ2-3; D gene ambiguous. V was pared by 1 base and J by 6 bases, with 17 bases between. Germline CDR1 reads SGHVS; CDR2 reads FNYEAQ. The CDR3 is 16 residues long. This CDR3 reads CASSLGGTRIGDTQYL. The CDR3 nucleotides are TGTGCCAGCAGCTTAGGGGGTACCCGAATTGGTGATACGCAGTATCTT.

There are a few counts of this clonotype. The rearrangement uses TRBV7-3 and TRBJ2-3; maybe TRBD2 (5 bases). Between the trimmed V and J ends, which lost 6 bases and 5 bases, there was a span of 15 bases. The CDR3 runs 14 residues. Per the germline V gene, CDR1 is SGHTA and CDR2 is FQGTGA. The CDR3 DNA is TGTGCCAGCAGTCCCCCCCCGGGAAGAGATACGCAGTATTTT. It is translated as CASSPPPGRDTQYF.

This clonotype was recorded at least ten times. As DNA, the CDR3 is TGTGCCAGCAGCTCGGACAGGTCTAGCACAGATACGCAGTATTTT. The encoded protein is CASSSDRSSTDTQYF. The V and J genes are TRBV7-9 and TRBJ2-3; TRBD1 matches at 7 bases. Unmatched junction bases numbered 4, after V lost 4 bases and J lost 0 bases. CDR3 length: 15 residues. Per germline, CDR1 SEHNR and CDR2 FQNEAQ (reference sequence).

As regards this clonotype: This may stem from a read error, because a much larger clone lies one nucleotide away. The V gene is TRBV25-1, the J gene TRBJ2-5; 9 bases are a match to TRBD1. This CDR3 is 13 amino acids long. Germline V lookup: CDR1 MGHDK, CDR2 SYGVNS. J was trimmed by 5 bases and V by 6 bases; bases with no gene match: 4. The CDR3 nucleotides read TGTGCCAGCAGCGGGACAGGGAGGGAGACCCAGTACTTC. Translating gives CASSGTGRETQYF. Complete variable domain (other parts from reference TRBV25-1 and TRBJ2-5): EADIYQTPRYLVIGTGKKITLECSQTMGHDKMYWYQQDPGMELHLIHYSYGVNSTEKGDLSSESTVSRIRTEHFPLTLESARPSHTSQYLCASSGTGRETQYFGPGTRLLVL.

This clonotype turned up a few times. The chain recombines TRBV5-4 with TRBJ1-1; D not resolved. Trimming pared 2 bases from V and 1 base from J, leaving 6 bases between. CDR1 and CDR2 (germline): SGHNT, YYREEE (reference sequence). The CDR3 consists of 13 residues. Here the CDR3 DNA reads TGTGCCAGCAGCTTTCCACAGAACACTGAAGCTTTCTTT. Amino acids: CASSFPQNTEAFF.